A single TCR beta chain is shown here with its context. The V gene lost 6 bases and the J gene lost 2 bases, with 6 bases spanning the gap. Germline V CDR1 and CDR2: WNHNN, SYGVQD (reference sequence). This CDR3 has 12 amino acids. This sample's time point: cycle 4 day 1 (C4D1), after less than seven weeks of nivolumab. No patient escaped relapse after autologous stem cell transplantation, and brentuximab vedotin exposure varied. Produced via immunoSEQ multiplex PCR; TCRdb's table is partial and in-frame only. The sample contains roughly 94,000 clones, just over 90% of which appear only once. The entry originates in a study of PD-1 blockade in classical Hodgkin lymphoma.

The sample consisted of peripheral blood mononuclear cells (PBMCs), taken before the fourth cycle of nivolumab. V and J are TRBV10-1 and TRBJ2-3, with D hard to call. This clonotype was sampled from a human donor with classical Hodgkin lymphoma. The CDR3 here is CASSYYTDTQYF. In DNA form, the CDR3 reads TGCGCCAGCAGCTACTACACAGATACGCAGTATTTT.